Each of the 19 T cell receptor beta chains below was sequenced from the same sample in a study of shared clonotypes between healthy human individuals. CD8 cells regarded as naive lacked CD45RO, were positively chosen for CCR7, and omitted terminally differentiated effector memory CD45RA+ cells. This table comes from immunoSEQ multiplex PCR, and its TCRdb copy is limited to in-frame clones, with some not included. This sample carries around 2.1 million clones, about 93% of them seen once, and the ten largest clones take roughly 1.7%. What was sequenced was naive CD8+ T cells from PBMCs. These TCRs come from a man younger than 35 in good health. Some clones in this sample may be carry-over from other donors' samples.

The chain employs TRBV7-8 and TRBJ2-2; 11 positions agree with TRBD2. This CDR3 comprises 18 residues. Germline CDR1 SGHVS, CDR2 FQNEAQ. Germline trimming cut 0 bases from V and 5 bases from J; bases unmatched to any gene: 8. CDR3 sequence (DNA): TGTGCCAGCAGCTTAGCATTAGCGGGAGGGCCGGGGACCGGGGAGCTGTTTTTT. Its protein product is CASSLALAGGPGTGELFF.

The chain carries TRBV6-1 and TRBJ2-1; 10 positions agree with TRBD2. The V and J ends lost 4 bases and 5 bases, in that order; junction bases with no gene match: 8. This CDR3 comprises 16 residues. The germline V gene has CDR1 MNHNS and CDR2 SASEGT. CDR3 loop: CASSVRLAGLNNEQFF. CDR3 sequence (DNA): TGTGCCAGCAGTGTCCGACTAGCGGGCCTTAACAATGAGCAGTTCTTC.

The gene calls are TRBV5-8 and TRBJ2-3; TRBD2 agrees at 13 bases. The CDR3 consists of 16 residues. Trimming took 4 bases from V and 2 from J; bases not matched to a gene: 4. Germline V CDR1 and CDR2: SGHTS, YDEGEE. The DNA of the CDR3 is TGTGCCAGCAGCCCGGGACTAGCGGGACCCACAGATACGCAGTATTTT. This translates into CASSPGLAGPTDTQYF.

In DNA form, the CDR3 reads TGTGCCAGCAGTTTCTTCCCCCAATCAGGGGCCTACGAGCAGTACTTC. Translated, it gives CASSFFPQSGAYEQYF. The chain has TRBV28 and TRBJ2-7; TRBD1 might be the D (6 bases). The CDR3 length is 16 residues. Trimming shortened V by 3 bases and J by 2 bases, and 17 bases separated the two germline ends. CDR1 and CDR2 (germline): MDHEN, SYDVKM.

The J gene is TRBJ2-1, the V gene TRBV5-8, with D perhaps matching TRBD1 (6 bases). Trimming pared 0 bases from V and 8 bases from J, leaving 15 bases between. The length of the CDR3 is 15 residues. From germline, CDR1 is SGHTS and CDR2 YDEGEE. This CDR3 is CASSLGGTTRDEQFF. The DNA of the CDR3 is TGTGCCAGCAGCTTGGGTGGGACAACCAGAGATGAGCAGTTCTTC. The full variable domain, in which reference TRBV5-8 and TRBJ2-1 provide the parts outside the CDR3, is EAGVTQSPTHLIKTRGQQATLRCSPISGHTSVYWYQQALGLGLQFLLWYDEGEERNRGNFPPRFSGRQFPNYSSELNVNALELEDSALYLCASSLGGTTRDEQFFGPGTRLTVL.

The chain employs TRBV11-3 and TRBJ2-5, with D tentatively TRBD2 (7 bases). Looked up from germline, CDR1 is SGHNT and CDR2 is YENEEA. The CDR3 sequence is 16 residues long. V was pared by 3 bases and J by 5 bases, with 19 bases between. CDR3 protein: CASSFGAGAGKETQYF. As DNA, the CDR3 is TGTGCCAGCAGCTTTGGTGCGGGGGCTGGAAAGGAGACCCAGTACTTC.

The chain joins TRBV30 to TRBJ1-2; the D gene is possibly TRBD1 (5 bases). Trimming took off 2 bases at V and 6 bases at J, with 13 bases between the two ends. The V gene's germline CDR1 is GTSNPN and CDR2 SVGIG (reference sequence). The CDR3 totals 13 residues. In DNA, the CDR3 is TGTGCCTGGAGTTTCGGGGGAATGGATGGCTACACCTTC. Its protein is CAWSFGGMDGYTF. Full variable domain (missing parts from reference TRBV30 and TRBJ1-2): SQTIHQWPATLVQPVGSPLSLECTVEGTSNPNLYWYRQAAGRGLQLLFYSVGIGQISSEVPQNLSASRPQDRQFILSSKKLLLSDSGFYLCAWSFGGMDGYTFGSGTRLTVV.

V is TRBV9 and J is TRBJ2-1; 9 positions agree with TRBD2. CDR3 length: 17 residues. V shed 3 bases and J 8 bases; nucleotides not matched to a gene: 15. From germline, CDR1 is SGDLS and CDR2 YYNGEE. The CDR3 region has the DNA TGTGCCAGCAGCGGACCCGAAGGTAGCGGGAGTGGGTATGAGCAGTTCTTC. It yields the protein CASSGPEGSGSGYEQFF.

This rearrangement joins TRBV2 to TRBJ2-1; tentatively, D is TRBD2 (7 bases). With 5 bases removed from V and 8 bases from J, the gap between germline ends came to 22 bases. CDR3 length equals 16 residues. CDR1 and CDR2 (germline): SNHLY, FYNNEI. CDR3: CASSPRGGGVVYEQFF. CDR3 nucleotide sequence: TGTGCCAGCAGTCCCAGAGGGGGGGGAGTGGTCTATGAGCAGTTCTTC. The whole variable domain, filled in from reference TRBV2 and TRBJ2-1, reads EPEVTQTPSHQVTQMGQEVILRCVPISNHLYFYWYRQILGQKVEFLVSFYNNEISEKSEIFDDQFSVERPDGSNFTLKIRSTKLEDSAMYFCASSPRGGGVVYEQFFGPGTRLTVL.

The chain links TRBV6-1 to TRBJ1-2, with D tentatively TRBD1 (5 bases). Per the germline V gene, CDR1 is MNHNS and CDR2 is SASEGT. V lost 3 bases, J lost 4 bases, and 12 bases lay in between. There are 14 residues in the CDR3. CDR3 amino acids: CASSEGLAAYGYTF. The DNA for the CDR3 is TGTGCCAGCAGTGAGGGACTGGCCGCCTATGGCTACACCTTC.

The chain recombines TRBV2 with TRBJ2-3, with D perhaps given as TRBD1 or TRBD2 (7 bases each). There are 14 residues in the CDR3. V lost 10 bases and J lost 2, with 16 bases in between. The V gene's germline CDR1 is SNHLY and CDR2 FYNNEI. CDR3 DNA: TGTGCCATTCCCCAGGGGGGGTTCACAGATACGCAGTATTTT. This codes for CAIPQGGFTDTQYF. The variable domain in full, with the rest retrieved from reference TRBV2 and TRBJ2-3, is EPEVTQTPSHQVTQMGQEVILRCVPISNHLYFYWYRQILGQKVEFLVSFYNNEISEKSEIFDDQFSVERPDGSNFTLKIRSTKLEDSAMYFCAIPQGGFTDTQYFGPGTRLTVL.

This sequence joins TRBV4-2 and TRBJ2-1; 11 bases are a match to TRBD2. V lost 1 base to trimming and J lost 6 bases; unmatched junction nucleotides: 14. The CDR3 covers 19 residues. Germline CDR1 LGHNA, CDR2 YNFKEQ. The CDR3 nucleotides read TGTGCCAGCAGCCAAGGCGGGGTAGCGGGAGGGCCAGGGGGCAATGAGCAGTTCTTC. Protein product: CASSQGGVAGGPGGNEQFF.

The CDR3 DNA sequence: TGTGCCAGCAGCCCTGGACTAGCGACATCTTACTCCTACGAGCAGTACTTC. Its translation: CASSPGLATSYSYEQYF. The rearrangement joins TRBV7-2 to TRBJ2-7; 9 positions agree with TRBD2. Looked up from germline, CDR1 is SGHTA and CDR2 is FQGNSA. J was trimmed by 0 bases and V by 5 bases; bases with no gene match: 11. This CDR3 has 17 amino acids.

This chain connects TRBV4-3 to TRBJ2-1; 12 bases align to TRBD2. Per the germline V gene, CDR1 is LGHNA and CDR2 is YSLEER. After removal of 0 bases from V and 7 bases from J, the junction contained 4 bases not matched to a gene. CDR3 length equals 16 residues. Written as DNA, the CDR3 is TGCGCCAGCAGCCAAGATAGACTAGCGGGAGTTAATGAGCAGTTCTTC. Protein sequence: CASSQDRLAGVNEQFF.

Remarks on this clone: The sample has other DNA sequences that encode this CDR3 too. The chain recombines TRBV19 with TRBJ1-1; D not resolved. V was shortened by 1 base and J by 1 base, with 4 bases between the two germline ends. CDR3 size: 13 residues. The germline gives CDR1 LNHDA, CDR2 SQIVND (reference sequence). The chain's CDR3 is CASSIGPNTEAFF. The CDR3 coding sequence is TGTGCCAGTAGTATAGGACCGAACACTGAAGCTTTCTTT.

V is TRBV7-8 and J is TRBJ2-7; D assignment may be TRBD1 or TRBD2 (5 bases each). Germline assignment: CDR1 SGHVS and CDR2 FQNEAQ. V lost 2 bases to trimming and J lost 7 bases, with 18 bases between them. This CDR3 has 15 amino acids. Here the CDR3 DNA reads TGTGCCAGCAGCTTAAGGTGGGGGTCCTTTGAGGAGCAGTACTTC. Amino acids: CASSLRWGSFEEQYF.

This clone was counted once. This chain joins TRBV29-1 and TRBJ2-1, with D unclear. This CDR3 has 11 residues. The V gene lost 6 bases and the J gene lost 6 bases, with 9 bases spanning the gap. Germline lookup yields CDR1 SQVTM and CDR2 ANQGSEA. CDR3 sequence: CSVRISNEQFF. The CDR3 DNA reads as TGCAGCGTAAGAATCAGCAATGAGCAGTTCTTC.

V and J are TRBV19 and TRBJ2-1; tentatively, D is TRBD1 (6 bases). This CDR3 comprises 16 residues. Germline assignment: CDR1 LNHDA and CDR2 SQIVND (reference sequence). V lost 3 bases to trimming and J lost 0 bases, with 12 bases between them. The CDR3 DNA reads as TGTGCCAGTAGTATGGGACACTTTAGCTCCTACAATGAGCAGTTCTTC. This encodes CASSMGHFSSYNEQFF.

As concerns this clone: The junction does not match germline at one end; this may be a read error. This chain's CDR3 is CASTLHRVGPEAFF. The DNA of the CDR3 is TGTGCCAGCACCTTACATAGGGTCGGCCCTGAAGCTTTCTTT. This chain uses TRBV7-9 with TRBJ1-1; D uncertain. This CDR3 spans 14 amino acids. CDR1 and CDR2 from the germline V gene are SEHNR and FQNEAQ (reference sequence).